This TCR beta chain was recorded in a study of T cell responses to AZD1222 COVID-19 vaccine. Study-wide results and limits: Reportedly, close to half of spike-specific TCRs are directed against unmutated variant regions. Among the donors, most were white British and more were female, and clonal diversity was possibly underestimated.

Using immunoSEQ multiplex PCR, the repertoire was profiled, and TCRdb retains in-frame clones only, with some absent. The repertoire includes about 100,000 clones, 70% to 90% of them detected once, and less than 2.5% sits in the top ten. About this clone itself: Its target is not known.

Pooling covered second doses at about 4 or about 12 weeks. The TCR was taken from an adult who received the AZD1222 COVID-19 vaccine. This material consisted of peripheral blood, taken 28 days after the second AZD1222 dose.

CDR3: CASSLGAAVEAFF. The CDR3, as DNA: TGTGCCAGCAGCTTAGGGGCAGCCGTTGAAGCTTTCTTT. This sequence joins TRBV7-9 and TRBJ1-1; D unresolved. In germline, CDR1 is SEHNR, CDR2 FQNEAQ (reference sequence). Deletions cut 1 base from V and 7 bases from J, with 10 bases between. This CDR3 contains 13 residues.